The source of this TCR beta chain is a study of blood T cell repertoires in COVID-19. Source study methods: Amplification with reference gene primers provided the estimates of nucleated cell counts. The data were produced by immunoSEQ multiplex PCR, yet TCRdb's version contains in-frame clones alone and is incomplete. From that table come the V and J calls and clone size; the DNA was used to work out D and trimming. Of about 160,000 clones in the sample, approximately 88% were seen once. Germline V gene sequence: CDR1 MDHEN, CDR2 SYDVKM. Trimming removed 2 bases from V and 4 bases from J, with 17 bases in between. The CDR3 is 16 amino acids.

Sequencing was performed on peripheral blood. The chain couples TRBV28 to TRBJ1-2; D might be TRBD1 (6 bases). The sequence came from a woman aged 55-69 years with acute or convalescent COVID-19. The CDR3 DNA sequence: TGTGCCAGCAGTTTAACAGGGTTAGTGCCAGGCTATGGCTACACCTTC. Protein product: CASSLTGLVPGYGYTF.